This TCR beta chain emerged from a study of blood T cell dynamics during melanoma immunotherapy. DNA loading was fixed at roughly 0.35 ug for all bulk PBMC samples. TCRdb's copy holds only in-frame clones and misses some; the assay was immunoSEQ multiplex PCR. Counted here are approximately 17,000 clones, just over 90% occurring once; the ten biggest clones make up roughly 2%. Regarding the study as a whole: Whether repertoire-driving clones were melanoma-specific could not be determined. At W3, later disease-control patients showed bifurcated PBMC repertoire changes, unlike progressors.

V lost 6 bases and J lost 1; bases outside the gene matches: 8. CDR1 SNHLY and CDR2 FYNNEI come from the germline V gene. The CDR3 length is 15 residues. Only one count was recorded for this clone. Its antigen is unidentified. The time point here: pre-treatment baseline. Patients had no prior systemic cancer treatment, immunosuppressants or other active cancers. This TCR came from a human donor with melanoma. The chain has TRBV2 and TRBJ1-2; 7 positions match TRBD1. The material was blood, obtained from a patient treated with checkpoint blockade. The DNA of the CDR3 is TGTGCCAGCAGACCTCGGACAGGCGTTAACTATGGCTACACCTTC. Translation gives CASRPRTGVNYGYTF.